The rows below give T cell receptor beta chains drawn from one sample of a study of blood T cells in healthy people across ages. Via MiXCR, TCRdb re-called the 5' RACE reads, giving one row per CDR3 protein. The sample yields about 1.8 million distinct CDR3 sequences, 49% seen once. Sequenced material: blood. Source of these receptors: a woman aged 40 to 50 in good health. The CDR3 runs from the conserved cysteine through the conserved F or W. The D gene is left open where the match is weak. Not every row has a clone size; where given, it reads once, few, many or a size class.

v_gene: TRBV5-1; d_gene: TRBD1; j_gene: TRBJ2-7; abundance: few; CDR3aa: CASSPETGQGRGEQYF; CDR3nt: TGCGCCAGCAGCCCGGAAACGGGACAGGGGCGAGGGGAGCAGTACTTC
v_gene: TRBV7-2; d_gene: NA; j_gene: TRBJ2-7; abundance: NA; CDR3aa: CASSLARSGHNYEQYF; CDR3nt: TGTGCCAGCAGCTTAGCGCGGTCGGGACACAACTACGAGCAGTACTTC
v_gene: TRBV4-2; d_gene: NA; j_gene: TRBJ2-3; abundance: few; CDR3aa: CASSQGGPGSTDTQYF; CDR3nt: TGTGCCAGCAGCCAAGGTGGGCCCGGGAGCACAGATACGCAGTATTTT
v_gene: TRBV11-2; d_gene: TRBD2; j_gene: TRBJ2-7; abundance: NA; CDR3aa: CASSNGTSGGYEQYF; CDR3nt: TGTGCCAGCAGCAACGGGACTAGCGGGGGCTACGAGCAGTACTTC
v_gene: TRBV9; d_gene: TRBD1; j_gene: TRBJ1-2; abundance: few; CDR3aa: CASSPQTGVSYGYTF; CDR3nt: TGTGCCAGCAGCCCACAGACAGGGGTATCTTATGGCTACACCTTC
v_gene: TRBV11-2; d_gene: TRBD2; j_gene: TRBJ2-1; abundance: once; CDR3aa: CASSPTGGLTSGGVYNEQFF; CDR3nt: TGTGCCAGCAGCCCCACGGGGGGCCTGACTAGCGGGGGGGTATACAATGAGCAGTTCTTC
v_gene: TRBV6-1; d_gene: NA; j_gene: TRBJ1-5; abundance: NA; CDR3aa: CASSEGRRIGNQPQHF; CDR3nt: TGTGCCAGCAGTGAAGGCCGTAGAATTGGCAATCAGCCCCAGCATTTT
v_gene: TRBV20-1; d_gene: NA; j_gene: TRBJ2-7; abundance: few; CDR3aa: CSASVPGVYEQYF; CDR3nt: TGCAGTGCTAGTGTGCCTGGGGTCTACGAGCAGTACTTC
v_gene: TRBV6-2/TRBV6-3; d_gene: TRBD2; j_gene: TRBJ2-7; abundance: once; CDR3aa: CASSYSQRGGPYEQYF; CDR3nt: TGTGCCAGTAGTTACTCCCAGCGGGGGGGGCCGTACGAGCAGTACTTC
v_gene: TRBV9; d_gene: TRBD2; j_gene: TRBJ2-1; abundance: NA; CDR3aa: CATSVASGGYNEQFF; CDR3nt: TGTGCCACCAGCGTGGCCAGCGGGGGATACAATGAGCAGTTCTTC
v_gene: TRBV9; d_gene: NA; j_gene: TRBJ2-7; abundance: NA; CDR3aa: CASSALSTAYEQYF; CDR3nt: TGTGCCAGCAGCGCCCTTTCCACGGCCTACGAGCAGTACTTC
v_gene: TRBV7-9; d_gene: NA; j_gene: TRBJ2-1; abundance: few; CDR3aa: CASVHDGPYNEQFF; CDR3nt: TGTGCCAGCGTCCATGACGGGCCCTACAATGAGCAGTTCTTC
v_gene: TRBV10-3; d_gene: NA; j_gene: TRBJ2-7; abundance: NA; CDR3aa: CAISETRGDEQYF; CDR3nt: TGTGCCATCAGTGAGACCAGGGGCGACGAGCAGTACTTC
v_gene: TRBV7-2; d_gene: NA; j_gene: TRBJ2-1; abundance: few; CDR3aa: CASSPQGGPTYNEQFF; CDR3nt: TGTGCCAGCAGCCCCCAGGGGGGGCCCACCTACAATGAGCAGTTCTTC
v_gene: TRBV7-8; d_gene: TRBD2; j_gene: TRBJ2-1; abundance: NA; CDR3aa: CASSPPGLAGGPGNEQFF; CDR3nt: TGTGCCAGCAGCCCACCTGGCCTAGCGGGGGGGCCGGGGAATGAGCAGTTCTTC
v_gene: TRBV28; d_gene: NA; j_gene: TRBJ2-6; abundance: NA; CDR3aa: CASSSPPGTGANVLTF; CDR3nt: TGTGCCAGCAGTTCCCCCCCAGGGACTGGGGCCAACGTCCTGACTTTC
v_gene: TRBV20-1; d_gene: NA; j_gene: TRBJ2-7; abundance: NA; CDR3aa: CSAPLRGVAYEQYF; CDR3nt: TGCAGTGCGCCCCTCCGGGGTGTCGCCTACGAGCAGTACTTC
v_gene: TRBV6-4; d_gene: TRBD1; j_gene: TRBJ1-5; abundance: NA; CDR3aa: CASSATGENQPQHF; CDR3nt: TGTGCCAGCAGTGCCACAGGGGAGAATCAGCCCCAGCATTTT
v_gene: TRBV20-1; d_gene: TRBD1; j_gene: TRBJ1-6; abundance: few; CDR3aa: CSAITGTANNSPLHF; CDR3nt: TGCAGTGCTATAACCGGGACAGCAAATAATTCACCCCTCCACTTT
v_gene: TRBV6-4; d_gene: NA; j_gene: TRBJ1-1; abundance: NA; CDR3aa: CASSEGPGGLTEAFF; CDR3nt: TGTGCCAGCAGTGAGGGTCCAGGAGGTCTCACTGAAGCTTTCTTT
v_gene: TRBV12-3/TRBV12-4; d_gene: NA; j_gene: TRBJ2-1; abundance: NA; CDR3aa: CASSLTRGHYNEQFF; CDR3nt: TGTGCCAGCAGTTTGACGCGGGGGCACTACAATGAGCAGTTCTTC
v_gene: TRBV27; d_gene: TRBD1; j_gene: TRBJ2-7; abundance: NA; CDR3aa: CASRPTGTVFYEQYF; CDR3nt: TGTGCCAGCAGACCAACCGGGACAGTTTTCTACGAGCAGTACTTC
v_gene: TRBV14; d_gene: TRBD1; j_gene: TRBJ2-3; abundance: NA; CDR3aa: CVSSPLPGQAADTQYF; CDR3nt: TGTGTCAGCAGCCCACTCCCGGGACAGGCAGCAGATACGCAGTATTTT
v_gene: TRBV12-3/TRBV12-4; d_gene: NA; j_gene: TRBJ1-6; abundance: NA; CDR3aa: CASATRNSPLHF; CDR3nt: TGTGCCAGCGCCACCAGGAACTCACCCCTCCACTTT
v_gene: TRBV29-1; d_gene: TRBD1; j_gene: TRBJ1-2; abundance: few; CDR3aa: CSVERGQGAIINYGYTF; CDR3nt: TGCAGCGTTGAGCGGGGACAGGGGGCCATAATTAACTATGGCTACACCTTC
v_gene: TRBV13; d_gene: NA; j_gene: TRBJ2-1; abundance: NA; CDR3aa: CASSLNPGQSLSYNEQFF; CDR3nt: TGTGCCAGCAGCTTAAACCCCGGGCAGTCCCTCTCCTACAATGAGCAGTTCTTC
v_gene: TRBV7-3; d_gene: NA; j_gene: TRBJ2-1; abundance: NA; CDR3aa: CASSSRPNSGEQFF; CDR3nt: TGTGCCAGCAGCTCGCGGCCAAACTCAGGAGAGCAGTTCTTC
v_gene: TRBV6-1; d_gene: NA; j_gene: TRBJ2-3; abundance: NA; CDR3aa: CASSDWGGNTDTQYF; CDR3nt: TGTGCCAGCAGTGATTGGGGGGGCAACACAGATACGCAGTATTTT
v_gene: TRBV20-1; d_gene: TRBD2; j_gene: TRBJ2-3; abundance: few; CDR3aa: CSAPSTSGGTDTQYF; CDR3nt: TGCAGTGCTCCTTCGACTAGCGGCGGCACAGATACGCAGTATTTT
v_gene: TRBV5-1; d_gene: NA; j_gene: TRBJ2-5; abundance: NA; CDR3aa: CASSTGQPGTQETQYF; CDR3nt: TGCGCCAGCAGCACCGGACAACCCGGGACACAAGAGACCCAGTACTTC
v_gene: TRBV12-3/TRBV12-4; d_gene: TRBD1; j_gene: TRBJ1-5; abundance: NA; CDR3aa: CASSLRQGSSNQPQHF; CDR3nt: TGTGCCAGCAGTTTAAGACAGGGTTCGAGCAATCAGCCCCAGCATTTT
v_gene: TRBV7-2; d_gene: TRBD1; j_gene: TRBJ1-6; abundance: few; CDR3aa: CASRGTGVNSPLHF; CDR3nt: TGTGCCAGCAGGGGGACAGGGGTTAATTCACCCCTCCACTTT
v_gene: TRBV7-8; d_gene: NA; j_gene: TRBJ2-6; abundance: NA; CDR3aa: CASSLGDELSGANVLTF; CDR3nt: TGTGCCAGCAGCTTAGGGGACGAGCTCTCTGGGGCCAACGTCCTGACTTTC
v_gene: TRBV29-1; d_gene: TRBD2; j_gene: TRBJ2-3; abundance: few; CDR3aa: CSVGTSFTDTQYF; CDR3nt: TGCAGCGTTGGGACTAGCTTCACAGATACGCAGTATTTT
v_gene: TRBV4-2; d_gene: NA; j_gene: TRBJ2-5; abundance: NA; CDR3aa: CASSQDLGYTQYF; CDR3nt: TGTGCCAGCAGCCAAGATCTAGGGTACACCCAGTACTTC
v_gene: TRBV7-2; d_gene: TRBD1; j_gene: TRBJ2-5; abundance: NA; CDR3aa: CASSAWTGGENEQYF; CDR3nt: TGTGCCAGCAGCGCCTGGACAGGGGGCGAGAATGAGCAGTACTTC
v_gene: TRBV29-1; d_gene: NA; j_gene: TRBJ2-5; abundance: few; CDR3aa: CSAGDIPQETQYF; CDR3nt: TGCAGCGCGGGGGACATCCCTCAAGAGACCCAGTACTTC
v_gene: TRBV20-1; d_gene: NA; j_gene: TRBJ1-6; abundance: NA; CDR3aa: CSARDQGRAYNSPLHF; CDR3nt: TGCAGTGCTAGAGATCAGGGCAGGGCCTATAATTCACCCCTCCACTTT